This T cell receptor beta chain was recovered during a study of T-cell reconstitution after alpha-beta-depleted transplantation in children. Overall study findings and caveats: One year after transplant, T-cell counts and diversity came mostly from newly produced T cells. Reported findings indicate that, about two months after transplant, alpha-beta T cells came from several hundred expanded clones, which were derived from non-depleted graft cells.

Comments on this clonotype: Antigen: not known. It may be a read error: a sequence one base away is much more abundant.

The TCRbeta library incorporated unique molecular identifiers. From the PCR reads, TCRdb called clonotypes with MiXCR, one entry per CDR3 protein. The data hold 490,000 or so distinct CDR3 sequences, with 10% observed a single time. The CDR3 extends over 14 amino acids. In germline, CDR1 is SGHRS, CDR2 YFSETQ. The ends were cut back, 0 bases at V and 7 bases at J, with 13 bases in the middle. The receptor was isolated from a child under 10 years old with inherited bone marrow failure, due to receive a stem cell transplant. The genes are TRBV5-1 and TRBJ2-5; weak D call: TRBD2 (5 bases). The sample was PBMCs, taken before TCRalphabeta/CD19-depleted stem cell transplant. The DNA for the CDR3 is TGCGCCAGCAGCTTGGACGGCTACGGGGTGACCCAGTACTTC. Its protein is CASSLDGYGVTQYF.